This T cell receptor (beta chain) is drawn from a study of blood T cells in healthy people across ages. Study-wide results and caveats: Estimates of total diversity, which came from one million sequenced T cells, were considered to be underestimates. As age increased, TCR beta diversity per million T cells fell in a roughly linear fashion. Bulk PBMC profiling left naive and antigen-experienced comparisons inconclusive.

PCR was performed a second time for roughly 7 to 11 cycles using a sample-barcoded 5' primer and a J-beta primer mix. TCRdb reanalysed the 5' RACE reads using MiXCR and keeps one entry per CDR3 protein. The data hold about 780,000 distinct CDR3 sequences, with around 50% observed a single time. This clonotype has a count of ten or more. Its antigen is not known. Per-sample PBMC isolation yielded at least 6.5 million cells. The CDR3 runs to 14 residues. Germline V gives CDR1 DFQATT, CDR2 SNEGSKA (reference sequence). The V end was cut by 3 bases, the J end by 2 bases, with 14 bases between. Sequenced input: blood. The sequence was collected from a man at least 80 years old in good health. The J gene is TRBJ2-7, the V gene TRBV20-1, with D possibly being TRBD1 (5 bases). The CDR3 sequence is CSASRQGSTYEQYF. The DNA for the CDR3 is TGCAGTGCTAGTCGGCAGGGTAGTACCTACGAGCAGTACTTC.